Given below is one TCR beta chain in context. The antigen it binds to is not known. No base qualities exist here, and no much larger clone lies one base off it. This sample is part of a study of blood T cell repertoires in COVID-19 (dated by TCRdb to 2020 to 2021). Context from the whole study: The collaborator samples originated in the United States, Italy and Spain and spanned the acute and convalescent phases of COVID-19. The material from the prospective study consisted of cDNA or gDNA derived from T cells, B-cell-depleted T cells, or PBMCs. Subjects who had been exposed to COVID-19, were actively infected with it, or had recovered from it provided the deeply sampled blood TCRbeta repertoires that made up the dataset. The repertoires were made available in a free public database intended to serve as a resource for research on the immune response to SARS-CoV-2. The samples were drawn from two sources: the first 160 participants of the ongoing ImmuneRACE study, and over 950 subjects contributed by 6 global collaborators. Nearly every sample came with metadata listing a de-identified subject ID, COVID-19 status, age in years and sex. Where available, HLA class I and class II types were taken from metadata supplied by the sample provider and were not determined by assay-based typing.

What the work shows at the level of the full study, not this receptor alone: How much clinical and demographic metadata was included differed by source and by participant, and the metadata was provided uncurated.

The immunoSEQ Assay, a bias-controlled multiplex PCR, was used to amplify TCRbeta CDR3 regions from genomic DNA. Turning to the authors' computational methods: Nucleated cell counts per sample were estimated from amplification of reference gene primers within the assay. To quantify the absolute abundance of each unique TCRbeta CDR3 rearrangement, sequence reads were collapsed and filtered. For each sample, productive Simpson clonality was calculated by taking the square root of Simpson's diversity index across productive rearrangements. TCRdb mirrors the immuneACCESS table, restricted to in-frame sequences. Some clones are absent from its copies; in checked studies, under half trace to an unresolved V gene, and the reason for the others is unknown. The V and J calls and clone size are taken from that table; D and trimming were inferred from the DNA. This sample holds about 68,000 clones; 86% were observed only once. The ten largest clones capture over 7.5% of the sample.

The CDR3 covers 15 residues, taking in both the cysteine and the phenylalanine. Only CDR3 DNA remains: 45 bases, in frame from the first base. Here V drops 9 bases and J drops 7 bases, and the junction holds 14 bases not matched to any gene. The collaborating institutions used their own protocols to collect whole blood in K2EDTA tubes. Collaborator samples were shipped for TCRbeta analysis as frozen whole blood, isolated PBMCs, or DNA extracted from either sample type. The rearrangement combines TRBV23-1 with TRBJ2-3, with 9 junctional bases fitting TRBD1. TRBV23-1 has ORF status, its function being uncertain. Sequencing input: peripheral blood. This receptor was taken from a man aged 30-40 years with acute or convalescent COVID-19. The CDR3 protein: CASQRRDRELNTQYF. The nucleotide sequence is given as TGCGCCAGTCAACGCCGGGACAGGGAATTGAATACGCAGTATTTT.